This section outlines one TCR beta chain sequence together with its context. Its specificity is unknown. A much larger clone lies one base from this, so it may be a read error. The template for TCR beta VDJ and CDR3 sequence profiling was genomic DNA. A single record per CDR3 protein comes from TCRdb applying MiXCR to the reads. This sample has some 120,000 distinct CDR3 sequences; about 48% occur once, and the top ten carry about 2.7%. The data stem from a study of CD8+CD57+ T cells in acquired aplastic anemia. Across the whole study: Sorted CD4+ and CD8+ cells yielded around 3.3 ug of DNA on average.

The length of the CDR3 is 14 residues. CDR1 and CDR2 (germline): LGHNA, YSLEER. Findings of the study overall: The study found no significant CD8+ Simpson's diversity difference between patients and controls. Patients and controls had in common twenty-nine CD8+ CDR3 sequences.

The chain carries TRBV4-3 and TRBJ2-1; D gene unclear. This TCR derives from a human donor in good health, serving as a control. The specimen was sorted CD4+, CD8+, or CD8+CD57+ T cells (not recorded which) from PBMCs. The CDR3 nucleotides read TGCGCCAGCGGCCAAGAATTTCTGTCCAATGAGCAGTTCTTC. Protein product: CASGQEFLSNEQFF.